The TCR beta chain described here comes from a study of T cell changes during pregnancy in multiple sclerosis. CDR1 is SGHDT and CDR2 is YYEEEE in the germline V gene. CDR3 length: 12 residues. The ends were cut back, 2 bases at V and 2 bases at J, with 3 bases in the middle. The method was immunoSEQ multiplex PCR; TCRdb's version includes in-frame clones alone and lacks a portion of them. The sample contains 50,000 to 65,000 clones, approximately 93% of which appear only once. Here the sequenced sample was CD8+ T cells from peripheral blood mononuclear cells, taken in the second trimester of pregnancy. The receptor was derived from a female donor with multiple sclerosis, enrolled in a pregnancy study. V gene TRBV5-6 combines with J gene TRBJ2-3, with D hard to call. The CDR3 nucleotides read TGTGCCAGCAGCTTCTCCACAGATACGCAGTATTTT. This codes for CASSFSTDTQYF.